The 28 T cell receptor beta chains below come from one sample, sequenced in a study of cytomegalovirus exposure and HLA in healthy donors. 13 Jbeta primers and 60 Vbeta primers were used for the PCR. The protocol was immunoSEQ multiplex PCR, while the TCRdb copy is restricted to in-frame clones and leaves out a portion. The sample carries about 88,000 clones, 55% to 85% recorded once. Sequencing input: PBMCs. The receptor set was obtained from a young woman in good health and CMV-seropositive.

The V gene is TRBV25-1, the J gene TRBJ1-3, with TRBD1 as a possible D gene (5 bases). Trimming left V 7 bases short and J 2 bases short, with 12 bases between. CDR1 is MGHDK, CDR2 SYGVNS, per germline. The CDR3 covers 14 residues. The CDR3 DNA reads TGTGCCAGCACCGCAGGGTCTCCTGGAAACACCATATATTTT. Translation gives CASTAGSPGNTIYF.

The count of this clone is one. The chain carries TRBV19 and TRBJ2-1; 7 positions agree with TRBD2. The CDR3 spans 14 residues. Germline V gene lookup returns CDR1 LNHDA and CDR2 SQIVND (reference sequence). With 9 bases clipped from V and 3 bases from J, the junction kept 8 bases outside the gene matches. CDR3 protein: CASGLRGGYNEQFF. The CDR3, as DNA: TGTGCCAGCGGACTTCGCGGGGGCTACAATGAGCAGTTCTTC.

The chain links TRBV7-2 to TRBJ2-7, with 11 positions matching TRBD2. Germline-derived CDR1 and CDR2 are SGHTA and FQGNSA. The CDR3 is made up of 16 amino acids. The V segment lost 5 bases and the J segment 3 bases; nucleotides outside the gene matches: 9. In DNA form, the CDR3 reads TGTGCCAGCAGCCGAGAAATAGCGGGGGGGTTCTACGAGCAGTACTTC. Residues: CASSREIAGGFYEQYF.

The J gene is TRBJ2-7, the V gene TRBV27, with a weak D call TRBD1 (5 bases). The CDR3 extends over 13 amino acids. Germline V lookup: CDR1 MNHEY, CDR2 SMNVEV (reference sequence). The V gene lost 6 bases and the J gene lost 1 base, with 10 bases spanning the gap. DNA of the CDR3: TGTGCCAGCAGCCGACAGCTATCCTACGAGCAGTACTTC. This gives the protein CASSRQLSYEQYF.

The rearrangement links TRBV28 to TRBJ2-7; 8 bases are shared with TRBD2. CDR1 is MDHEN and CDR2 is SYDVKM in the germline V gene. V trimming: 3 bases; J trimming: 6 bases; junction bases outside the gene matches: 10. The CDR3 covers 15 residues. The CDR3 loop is CASSLGGRISVEQYF. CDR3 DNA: TGTGCCAGCAGTTTGGGCGGGAGGATTTCTGTCGAGCAGTACTTC.

The CDR3 loop is CASSAPPGQGINEQFF. In nucleotides, the CDR3 is TGTGCCAGCAGTGCGCCCCCGGGACAGGGGATCAATGAGCAGTTCTTC. The rearrangement joins TRBV6-1 to TRBJ2-1, with 10 bases fitting TRBD1. Unmatched junction bases numbered 9, after V lost 4 bases and J lost 6 bases. Germline V gene data show CDR1 as MNHNS and CDR2 as SASEGT. This CDR3 spans 16 amino acids.

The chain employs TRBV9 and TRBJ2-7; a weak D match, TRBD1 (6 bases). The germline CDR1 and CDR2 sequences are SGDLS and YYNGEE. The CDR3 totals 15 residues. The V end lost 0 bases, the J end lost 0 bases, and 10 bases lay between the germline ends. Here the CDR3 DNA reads TGTGCCAGCAGCGTAGAGGGGGAGTCCTCCTACGAGCAGTACTTC. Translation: CASSVEGESSYEQYF.

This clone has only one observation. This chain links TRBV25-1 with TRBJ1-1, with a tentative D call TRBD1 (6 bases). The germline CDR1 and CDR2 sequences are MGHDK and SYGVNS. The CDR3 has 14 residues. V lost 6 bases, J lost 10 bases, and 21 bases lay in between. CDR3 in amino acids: CASSEVGGDRGAFF. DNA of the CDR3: TGTGCCAGCAGCGAGGTAGGGGGGGATAGGGGAGCTTTCTTT.

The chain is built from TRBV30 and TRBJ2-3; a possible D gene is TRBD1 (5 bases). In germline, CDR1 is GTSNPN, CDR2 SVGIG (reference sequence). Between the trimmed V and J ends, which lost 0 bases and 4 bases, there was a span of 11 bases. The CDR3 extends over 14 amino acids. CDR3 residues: CAWSVLGRADTQYF. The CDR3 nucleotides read TGTGCCTGGAGTGTACTCGGCAGGGCAGATACGCAGTATTTT.

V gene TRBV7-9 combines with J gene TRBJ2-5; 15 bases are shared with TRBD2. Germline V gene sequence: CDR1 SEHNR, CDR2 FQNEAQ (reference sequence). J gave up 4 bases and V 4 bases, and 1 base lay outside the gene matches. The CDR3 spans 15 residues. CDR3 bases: TGTGCCAGCAGCTCGGGACTAGCGGGAGGAGAGACCCAGTACTTC. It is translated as CASSSGLAGGETQYF.

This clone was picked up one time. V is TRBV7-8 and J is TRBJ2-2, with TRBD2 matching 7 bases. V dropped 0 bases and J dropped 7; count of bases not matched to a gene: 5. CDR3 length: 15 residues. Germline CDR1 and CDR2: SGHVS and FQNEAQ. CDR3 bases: TGTGCCAGCAGCTTAGCGGCGGGGGTCGGCGGGGAGCTGTTTTTT. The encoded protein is CASSLAAGVGGELFF.

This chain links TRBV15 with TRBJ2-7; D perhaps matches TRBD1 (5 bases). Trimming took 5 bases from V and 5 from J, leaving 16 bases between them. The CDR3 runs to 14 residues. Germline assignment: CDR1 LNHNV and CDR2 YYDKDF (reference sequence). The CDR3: CATSETAWSHEQYF. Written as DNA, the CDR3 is TGTGCCACCAGCGAGACAGCCTGGTCCCACGAGCAGTACTTC.

This CDR3 is CASSYSPERDEQFF. In DNA form, the CDR3 reads TGTGCCAGCAGTTACTCCCCCGAGCGGGATGAGCAGTTCTTC. The rearrangement uses TRBV6-6 and TRBJ2-1; a possible D gene is TRBD2 (6 bases). Trimming removed 0 bases at V and 8 bases at J, with 11 bases between. The V gene's germline CDR1 is MNHNY and CDR2 SVGAGI (reference sequence). The CDR3 runs to 14 residues.

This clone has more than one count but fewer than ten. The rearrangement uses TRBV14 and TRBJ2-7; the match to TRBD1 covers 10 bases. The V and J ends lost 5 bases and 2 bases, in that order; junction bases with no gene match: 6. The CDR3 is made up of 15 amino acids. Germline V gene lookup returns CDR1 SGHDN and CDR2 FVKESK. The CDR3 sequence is CASSGPGTGAYEQYF. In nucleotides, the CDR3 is TGTGCCAGCAGCGGCCCCGGGACAGGGGCCTACGAGCAGTACTTC.

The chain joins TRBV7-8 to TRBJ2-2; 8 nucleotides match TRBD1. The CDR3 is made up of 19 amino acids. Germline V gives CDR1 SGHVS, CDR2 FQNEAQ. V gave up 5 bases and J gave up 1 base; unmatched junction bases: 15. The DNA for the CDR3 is TGTGCCAGCAGCCCCAGGACAGGGAAGGGACTCCTGAACACCGGGGAGCTGTTTTTT. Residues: CASSPRTGKGLLNTGELFF. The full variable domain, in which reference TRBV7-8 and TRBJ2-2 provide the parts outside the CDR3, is GAGVSQSPRYKVAKRGQDVALRCDPISGHVSLFWYQQALGQGPEFLTYFQNEAQLDKSGLPSDRFFAERPEGSVSTLKIQRTQQEDSAVYLCASSPRTGKGLLNTGELFFGEGSRLTVL.

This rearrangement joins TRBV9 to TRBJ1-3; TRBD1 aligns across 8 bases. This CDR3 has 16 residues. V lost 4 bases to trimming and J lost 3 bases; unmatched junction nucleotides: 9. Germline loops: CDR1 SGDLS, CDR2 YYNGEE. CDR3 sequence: CASSPWDRFFGNTIYF. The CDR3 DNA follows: TGTGCCAGCAGCCCCTGGGACAGGTTCTTTGGAAACACCATATATTTT.

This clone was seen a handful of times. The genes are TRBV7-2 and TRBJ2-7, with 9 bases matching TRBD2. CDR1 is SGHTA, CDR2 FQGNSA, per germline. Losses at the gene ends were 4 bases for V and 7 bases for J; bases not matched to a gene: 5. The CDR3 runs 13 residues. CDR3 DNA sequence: TGTGCCAGCAGCTCTGGACTAGCGTGGGAGCAGTACTTC. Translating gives CASSSGLAWEQYF.

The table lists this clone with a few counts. CDR3 nucleotide sequence: TGTGCCAGTAGTGGGTGGACAGGGTTCTCCTACGAGCAGTACTTC. This translates into CASSGWTGFSYEQYF. The chain combines TRBV19 with TRBJ2-7; 8 bases fit TRBD1. The length of the CDR3 is 15 residues. Losses at the gene ends were 5 bases for V and 0 bases for J; bases not matched to a gene: 6. Germline CDR1 is LNHDA and CDR2 is SQIVND (reference sequence).

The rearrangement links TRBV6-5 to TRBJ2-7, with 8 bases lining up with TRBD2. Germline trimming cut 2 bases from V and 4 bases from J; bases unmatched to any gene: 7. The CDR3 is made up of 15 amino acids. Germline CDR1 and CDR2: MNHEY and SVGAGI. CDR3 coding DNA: TGTGCCAGCAGTTACGGACGGGAGGGGCTATACGAGCAGTACTTC. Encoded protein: CASSYGREGLYEQYF.

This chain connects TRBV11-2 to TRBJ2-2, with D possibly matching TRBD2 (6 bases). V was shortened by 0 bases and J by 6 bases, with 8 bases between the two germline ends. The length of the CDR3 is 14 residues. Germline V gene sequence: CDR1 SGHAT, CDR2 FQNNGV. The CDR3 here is CASSLDRLAGELFF. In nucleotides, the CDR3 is TGTGCCAGCAGCTTAGATCGACTAGCCGGGGAGCTGTTTTTT.

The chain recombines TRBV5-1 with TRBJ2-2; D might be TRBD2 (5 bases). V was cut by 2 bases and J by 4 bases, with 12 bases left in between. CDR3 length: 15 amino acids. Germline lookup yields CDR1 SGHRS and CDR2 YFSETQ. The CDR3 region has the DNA TGCGCCAGCAGCTTTAAGGGTGAGGGCACCGGGGAGCTGTTTTTT. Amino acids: CASSFKGEGTGELFF.

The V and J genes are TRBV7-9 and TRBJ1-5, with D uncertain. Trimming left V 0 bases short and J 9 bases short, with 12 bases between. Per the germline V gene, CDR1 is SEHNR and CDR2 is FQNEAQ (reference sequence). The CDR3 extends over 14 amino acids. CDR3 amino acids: CASSLASDSGPQHF. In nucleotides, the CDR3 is TGTGCCAGCAGCTTAGCTTCAGATTCAGGGCCCCAGCATTTT.

For the CDR3, the DNA is TGTGCCAGCAGTTCCCCCAGGGGAGCAACTAATGAAAAACTGTTTTTT. It yields the protein CASSSPRGATNEKLFF. This chain links TRBV28 with TRBJ1-4, with a weak D call TRBD1 (6 bases). CDR3 length: 16 amino acids. The germline gives CDR1 MDHEN, CDR2 SYDVKM. With 4 bases removed from V and 0 bases from J, the gap between germline ends came to 12 bases.

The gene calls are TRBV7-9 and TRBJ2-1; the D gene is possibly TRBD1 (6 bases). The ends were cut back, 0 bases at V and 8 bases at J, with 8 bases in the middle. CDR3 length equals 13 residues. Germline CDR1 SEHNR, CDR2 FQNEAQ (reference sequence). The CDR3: CASSLASGDEQFF. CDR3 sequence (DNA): TGTGCCAGCAGCTTAGCGTCAGGGGATGAGCAGTTCTTC. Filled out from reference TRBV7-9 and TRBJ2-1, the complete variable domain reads DTGVSQNPRHKITKRGQNVTFRCDPISEHNRLYWYRQTLGQGPEFLTYFQNEAQLEKSRLLSDRFSAERPKGSFSTLEIQRTEQGDSAMYLCASSLASGDEQFFGPGTRLTVL.

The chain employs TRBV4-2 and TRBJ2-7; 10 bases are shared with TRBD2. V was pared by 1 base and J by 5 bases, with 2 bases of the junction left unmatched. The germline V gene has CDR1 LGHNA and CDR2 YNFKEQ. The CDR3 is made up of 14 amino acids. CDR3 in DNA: TGTGCCAGCAGCCAAGGGCTAGCGGGAGACGAGCAGTACTTC. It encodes CASSQGLAGDEQYF.

The DNA for the CDR3 is TGCGCCAGCAGCTTGTTCAGACTAGCGGGAGGGAGTTACACCGGGGAGCTGTTTTTT. It yields the protein CASSLFRLAGGSYTGELFF. This chain joins TRBV5-1 and TRBJ2-2, with 14 bases lining up with TRBD2. Germline loops: CDR1 SGHRS, CDR2 YFSETQ. The CDR3 is 19 amino acids. V lost 1 base, J lost 3 bases, and 8 bases stayed unmatched.

CDR3 loop: CASTRGGGNEQFF. The CDR3 nucleotides read TGTGCCAGCACCCGCGGGGGTGGCAATGAGCAGTTCTTC. The rearrangement links TRBV5-6 to TRBJ2-1; 7 bases agree with TRBD2. The germline V gene encodes CDR1 SGHDT and CDR2 YYEEEE. V was clipped by 6 bases and J by 6 bases; unmatched bases: 6. The CDR3 sequence is 13 residues long.

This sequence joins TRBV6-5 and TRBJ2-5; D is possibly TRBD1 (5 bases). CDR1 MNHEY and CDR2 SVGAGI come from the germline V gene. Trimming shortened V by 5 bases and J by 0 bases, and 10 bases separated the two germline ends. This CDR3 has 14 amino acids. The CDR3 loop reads CASSKGAYQETQYF. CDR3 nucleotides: TGTGCCAGCAGTAAAGGGGCGTACCAAGAGACCCAGTACTTC.